This T cell receptor beta chain stems from a study of blood T cell repertoires in COVID-19. About the study: T cells, B-cell-depleted T cells, or PBMCs provided the cDNA or gDNA that served as material.

Original handling: Estimates of nucleated cell counts were drawn from the amplification of reference gene primers. Clones were sequenced by immunoSEQ multiplex PCR, and TCRdb holds only the in-frame ones, with some missing. From that table come the V and J calls and clone size; the DNA was used to work out D and trimming. The repertoire holds about 230,000 clones, with 80% to 90% as singletons. Patients at the Seattle site were enrolled during active infection and followed longitudinally. The CDR3 runs to 15 residues. J gave up 7 bases and V 1 base, and 6 bases lay outside the gene matches. Germline values: CDR1 SGHTA, CDR2 FQGNSA.

The sequencing input was peripheral blood. The rearrangement links TRBV7-2 to TRBJ2-1, with 8 bases fitting TRBD2. The TCR originated in a man in his fifties with COVID-19, enrolled during active disease. The CDR3 DNA sequence: TGTGCCAGCAGCTTAGTCCCGGGAGGGTCTAATGAGCAGTTCTTC. This encodes CASSLVPGGSNEQFF. The variable domain in full, with the rest retrieved from reference TRBV7-2 and TRBJ2-1, is GAGVSQSPSNKVTEKGKDVELRCDPISGHTALYWYRQSLGQGLEFLIYFQGNSAPDKSGLPSDRFSAERTGGSVSTLTIQRTQQEDSAVYLCASSLVPGGSNEQFFGPGTRLTVL.